This TCR beta chain was found in a study of blood T cell repertoires in COVID-19. Study-wide background: COVID-19 samples collected from the United States, Italy and Spain covered acute and convalescent phases.

This clone was seen a single time. Other nucleotide sequences from this sample produce the same CDR3. Participant age was 18 to 89 years, and participants resided in approximately 24 US areas. Membership in each cohort depended on participant-reported clinical history. Looked up from germline, CDR1 is LNHDA and CDR2 is SQIVND (reference sequence). The CDR3 totals 14 residues. J gave up 4 bases and V 5 bases, and 5 bases lay outside the gene matches. Per the original data handling: The assay estimated nucleated cells by amplifying reference gene primers. This table comes from immunoSEQ multiplex PCR, and its TCRdb copy is limited to in-frame clones, with some not included. The V and J calls and the clone size are those of that table, but D and trimming were determined from the DNA. The table lists hundreds of thousands of clones, approximately 86% of them singletons.

The sequenced sample consisted of PBMCs or T cells enriched from blood (not recorded which). The TCR sequence derives from a woman aged 18-29 years who had recovered from COVID-19. This chain links TRBV19 with TRBJ2-7, with 10 bases that match TRBD1. CDR3 sequence (DNA): TGTGCCAGTAGTCCTGGGACAGGGGTTTACGAGCAGTACTTC. It specifies CASSPGTGVYEQYF.